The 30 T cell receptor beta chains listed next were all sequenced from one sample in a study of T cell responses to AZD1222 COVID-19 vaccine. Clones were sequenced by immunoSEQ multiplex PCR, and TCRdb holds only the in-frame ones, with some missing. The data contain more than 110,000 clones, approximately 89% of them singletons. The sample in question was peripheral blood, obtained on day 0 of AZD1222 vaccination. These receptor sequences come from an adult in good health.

The CDR3, as DNA: TGCAGTGCTAGTATCTCTAACTATGGCTACACCTTC. This encodes CSASISNYGYTF. V usage is TRBV20-1 and J usage is TRBJ1-2; D ambiguous. The CDR3 contains 12 residues. Germline V gives CDR1 DFQATT, CDR2 SNEGSKA (reference sequence). The ends were cut back, 3 bases at V and 0 bases at J, with 5 bases in the middle.

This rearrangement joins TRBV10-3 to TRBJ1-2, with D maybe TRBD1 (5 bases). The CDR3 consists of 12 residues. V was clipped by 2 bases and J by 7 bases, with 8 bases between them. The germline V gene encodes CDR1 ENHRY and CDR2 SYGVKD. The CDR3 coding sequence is TGTGCCATCAGTGAGGGGGCCGGTGGCTACACCTTC. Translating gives CAISEGAGGYTF.

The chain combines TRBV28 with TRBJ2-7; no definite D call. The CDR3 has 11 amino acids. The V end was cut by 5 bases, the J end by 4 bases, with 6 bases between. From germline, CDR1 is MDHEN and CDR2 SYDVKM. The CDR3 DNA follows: TGTGCCAGCAGTCCCCGATACGAGCAGTACTTC. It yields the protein CASSPRYEQYF.

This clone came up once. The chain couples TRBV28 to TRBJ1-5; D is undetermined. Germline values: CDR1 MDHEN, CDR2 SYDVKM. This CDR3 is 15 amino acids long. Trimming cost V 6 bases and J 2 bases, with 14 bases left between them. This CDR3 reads CASRRVPGGNQPQHF. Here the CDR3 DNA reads TGTGCCAGCAGACGGGTCCCCGGGGGCAATCAGCCCCAGCATTTT.

The CDR3 DNA reads TGTGCCAGCCAGACAGGGGGAGGTGAAAAACTGTTTTTT. Residues: CASQTGGGEKLFF. The V and J genes are TRBV12-3 or TRBV12-4 and TRBJ1-4; TRBD1 matches 9 bases. The CDR3 has 13 amino acids. V lost 8 bases, J lost 7 bases, and 5 bases stayed unmatched.

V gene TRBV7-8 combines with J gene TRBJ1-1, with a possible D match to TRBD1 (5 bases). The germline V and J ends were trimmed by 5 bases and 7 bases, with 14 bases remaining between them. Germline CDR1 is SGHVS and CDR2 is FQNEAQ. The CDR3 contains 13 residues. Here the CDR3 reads CASSPHLQGEAFF. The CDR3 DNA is TGTGCCAGCAGCCCCCATCTCCAGGGTGAAGCTTTCTTT. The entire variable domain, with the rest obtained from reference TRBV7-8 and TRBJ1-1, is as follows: GAGVSQSPRYKVAKRGQDVALRCDPISGHVSLFWYQQALGQGPEFLTYFQNEAQLDKSGLPSDRFFAERPEGSVSTLKIQRTQQEDSAVYLCASSPHLQGEAFFGQGTRLTVV.

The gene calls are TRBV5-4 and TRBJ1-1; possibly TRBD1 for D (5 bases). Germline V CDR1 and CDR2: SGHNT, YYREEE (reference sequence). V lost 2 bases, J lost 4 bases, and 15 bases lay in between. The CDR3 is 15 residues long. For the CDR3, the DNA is TGTGCCAGCAGCTTAGACAGAACCGCGGGCACTGAAGCTTTCTTT. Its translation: CASSLDRTAGTEAFF.

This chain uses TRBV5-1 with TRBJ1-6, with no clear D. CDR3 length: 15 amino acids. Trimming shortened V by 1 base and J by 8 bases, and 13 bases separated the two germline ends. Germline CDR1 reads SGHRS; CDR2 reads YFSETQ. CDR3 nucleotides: TGCGCCAGCAGCTTGTTACGGGAGGGTCATTCACCCCTCCACTTT. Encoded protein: CASSLLREGHSPLHF.

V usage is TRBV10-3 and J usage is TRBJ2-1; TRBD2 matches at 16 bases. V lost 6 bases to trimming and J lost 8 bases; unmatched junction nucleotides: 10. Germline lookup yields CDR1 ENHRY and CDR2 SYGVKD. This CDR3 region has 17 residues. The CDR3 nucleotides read TGTGCCATCAGACCCGGGACTAGCGGGAGGGCAGAGTATGAGCAGTTCTTC. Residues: CAIRPGTSGRAEYEQFF.

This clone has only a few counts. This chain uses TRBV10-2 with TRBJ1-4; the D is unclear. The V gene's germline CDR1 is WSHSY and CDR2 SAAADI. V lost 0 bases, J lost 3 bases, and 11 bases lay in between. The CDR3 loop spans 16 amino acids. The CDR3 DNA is TGCGCCAGCAGTGAGTCAGAGGCCCGGGCTAATGAAAAACTGTTTTTT. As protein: CASSESEARANEKLFF.

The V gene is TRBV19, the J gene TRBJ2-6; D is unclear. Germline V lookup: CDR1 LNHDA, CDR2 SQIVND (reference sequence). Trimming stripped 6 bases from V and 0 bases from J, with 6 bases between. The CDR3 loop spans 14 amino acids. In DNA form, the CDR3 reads TGTGCCAGTAGCGCGGACTCTGGGGCCAACGTCCTGACTTTC. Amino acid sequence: CASSADSGANVLTF.

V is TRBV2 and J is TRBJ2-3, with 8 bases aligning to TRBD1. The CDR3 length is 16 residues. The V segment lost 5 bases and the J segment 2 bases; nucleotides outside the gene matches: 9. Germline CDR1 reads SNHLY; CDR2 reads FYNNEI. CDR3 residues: CASSSVRDRITDTQYF. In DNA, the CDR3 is TGTGCCAGCAGTTCCGTCCGGGACAGGATCACAGATACGCAGTATTTT.

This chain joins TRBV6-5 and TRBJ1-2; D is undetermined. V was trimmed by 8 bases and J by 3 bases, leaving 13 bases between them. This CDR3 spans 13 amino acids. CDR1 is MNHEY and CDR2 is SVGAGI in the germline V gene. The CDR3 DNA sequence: TGTGCCAGCTCAAACGCAGCGTACTATGGCTACACCTTC. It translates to CASSNAAYYGYTF.

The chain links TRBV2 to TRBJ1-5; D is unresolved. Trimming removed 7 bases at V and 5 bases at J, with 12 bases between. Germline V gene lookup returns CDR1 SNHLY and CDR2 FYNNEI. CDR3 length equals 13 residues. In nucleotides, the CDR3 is TGTGCCAGCATGGGAGGGCGGGATCAGCCCCAGCATTTT. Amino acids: CASMGGRDQPQHF.

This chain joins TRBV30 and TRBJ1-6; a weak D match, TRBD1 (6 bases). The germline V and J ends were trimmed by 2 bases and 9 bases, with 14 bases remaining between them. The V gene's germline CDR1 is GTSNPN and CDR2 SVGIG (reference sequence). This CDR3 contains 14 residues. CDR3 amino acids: CAWSRQAEPSPLHF. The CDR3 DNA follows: TGTGCCTGGAGTAGACAGGCGGAACCTTCACCCCTCCACTTT.

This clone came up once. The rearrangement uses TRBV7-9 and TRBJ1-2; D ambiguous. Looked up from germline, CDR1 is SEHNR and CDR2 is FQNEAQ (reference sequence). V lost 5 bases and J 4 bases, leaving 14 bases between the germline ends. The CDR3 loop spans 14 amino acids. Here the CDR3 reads CASSQGPLIYGYTF. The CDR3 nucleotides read TGTGCCAGCAGCCAAGGACCGCTAATCTATGGCTACACCTTC.

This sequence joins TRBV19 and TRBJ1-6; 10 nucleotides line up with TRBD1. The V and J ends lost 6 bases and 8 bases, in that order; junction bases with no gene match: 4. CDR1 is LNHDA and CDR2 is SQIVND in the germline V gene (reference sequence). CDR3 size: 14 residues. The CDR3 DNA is TGTGCCAGTAGCCCGGGACAGGGGCATTCACCCCTCCACTTT. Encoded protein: CASSPGQGHSPLHF.

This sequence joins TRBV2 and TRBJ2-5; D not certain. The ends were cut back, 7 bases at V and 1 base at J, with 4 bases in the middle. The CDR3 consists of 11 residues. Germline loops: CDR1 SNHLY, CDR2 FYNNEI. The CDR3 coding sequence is TGTGCCAGCAAGGGCCAAGAGACCCAGTACTTC. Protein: CASKGQETQYF. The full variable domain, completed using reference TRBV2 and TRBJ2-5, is EPEVTQTPSHQVTQMGQEVILRCVPISNHLYFYWYRQILGQKVEFLVSFYNNEISEKSEIFDDQFSVERPDGSNFTLKIRSTKLEDSAMYFCASKGQETQYFGPGTRLLVL.

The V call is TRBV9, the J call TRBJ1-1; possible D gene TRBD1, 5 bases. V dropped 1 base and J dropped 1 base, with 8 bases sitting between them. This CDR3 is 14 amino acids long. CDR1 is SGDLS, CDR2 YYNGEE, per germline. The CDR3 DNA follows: TGTGCCAGCAGCGTACAAGGGGCGAACACTGAAGCTTTCTTT. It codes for CASSVQGANTEAFF.

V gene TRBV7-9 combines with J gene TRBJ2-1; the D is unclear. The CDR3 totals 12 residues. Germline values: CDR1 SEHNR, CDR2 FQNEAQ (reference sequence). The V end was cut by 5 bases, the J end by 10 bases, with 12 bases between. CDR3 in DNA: TGTGCCAGCAGCGCGGTGAGTCGGGAGCAGTTCTTC. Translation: CASSAVSREQFF. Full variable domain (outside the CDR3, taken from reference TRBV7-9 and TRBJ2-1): DTGVSQNPRHKITKRGQNVTFRCDPISEHNRLYWYRQTLGQGPEFLTYFQNEAQLEKSRLLSDRFSAERPKGSFSTLEIQRTEQGDSAMYLCASSAVSREQFFGPGTRLTVL.

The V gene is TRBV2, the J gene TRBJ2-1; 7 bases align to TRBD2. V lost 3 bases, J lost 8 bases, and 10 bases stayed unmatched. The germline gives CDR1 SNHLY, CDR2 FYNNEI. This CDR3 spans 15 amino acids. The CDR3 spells CASSDTGGPSDEQFF. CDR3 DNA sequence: TGTGCCAGCAGTGATACGGGAGGTCCGAGCGATGAGCAGTTCTTC.

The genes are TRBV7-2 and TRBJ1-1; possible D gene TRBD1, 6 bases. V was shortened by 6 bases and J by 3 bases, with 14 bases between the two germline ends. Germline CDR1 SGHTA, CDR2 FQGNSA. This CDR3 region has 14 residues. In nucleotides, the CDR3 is TGTGCCAGCAGTTCCGACAGGCGGTACACTGAAGCTTTCTTT. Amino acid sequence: CASSSDRRYTEAFF.

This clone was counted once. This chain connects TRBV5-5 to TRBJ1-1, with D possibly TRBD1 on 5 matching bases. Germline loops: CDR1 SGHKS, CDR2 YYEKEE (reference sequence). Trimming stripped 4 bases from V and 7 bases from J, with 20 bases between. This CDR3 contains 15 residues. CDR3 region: CASSRYPKGRGEAFF. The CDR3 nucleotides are TGTGCCAGCAGCCGCTACCCTAAGGGACGGGGTGAAGCTTTCTTT.

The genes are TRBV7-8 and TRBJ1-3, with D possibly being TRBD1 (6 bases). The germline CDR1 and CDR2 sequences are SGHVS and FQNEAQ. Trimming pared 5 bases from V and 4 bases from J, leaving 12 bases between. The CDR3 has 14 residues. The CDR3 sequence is CASSHRVAGNTIYF. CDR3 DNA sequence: TGTGCCAGCAGCCACAGGGTAGCAGGAAACACCATATATTTT.

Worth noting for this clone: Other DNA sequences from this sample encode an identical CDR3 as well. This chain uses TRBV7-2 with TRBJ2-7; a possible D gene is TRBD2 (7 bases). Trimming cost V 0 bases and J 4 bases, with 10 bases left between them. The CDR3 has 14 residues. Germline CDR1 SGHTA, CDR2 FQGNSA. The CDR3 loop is CASSLAGGRYEQYF. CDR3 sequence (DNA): TGTGCCAGCAGCTTAGCCGGGGGGCGATACGAGCAGTACTTC.

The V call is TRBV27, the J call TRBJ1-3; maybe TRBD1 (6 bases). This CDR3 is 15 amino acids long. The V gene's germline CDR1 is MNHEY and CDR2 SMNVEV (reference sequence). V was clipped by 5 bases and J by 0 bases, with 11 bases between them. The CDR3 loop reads CASSQQGSSGNTIYF. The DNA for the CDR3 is TGTGCCAGCAGTCAGCAGGGGTCCTCTGGAAACACCATATATTTT.

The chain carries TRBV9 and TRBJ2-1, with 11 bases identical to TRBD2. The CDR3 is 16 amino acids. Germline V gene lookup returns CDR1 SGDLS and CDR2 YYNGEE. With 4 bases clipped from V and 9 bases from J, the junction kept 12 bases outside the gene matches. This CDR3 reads CASSKTSGGPLSEQFF. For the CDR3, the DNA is TGTGCCAGCAGCAAAACTAGCGGGGGCCCACTGAGTGAGCAGTTCTTC.

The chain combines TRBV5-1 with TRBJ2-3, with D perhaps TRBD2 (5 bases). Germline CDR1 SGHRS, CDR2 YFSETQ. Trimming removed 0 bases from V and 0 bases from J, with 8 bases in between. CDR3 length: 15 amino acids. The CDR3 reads CASSLGGLSTDTQYF. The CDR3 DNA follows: TGCGCCAGCAGCTTGGGAGGACTTAGCACAGATACGCAGTATTTT.

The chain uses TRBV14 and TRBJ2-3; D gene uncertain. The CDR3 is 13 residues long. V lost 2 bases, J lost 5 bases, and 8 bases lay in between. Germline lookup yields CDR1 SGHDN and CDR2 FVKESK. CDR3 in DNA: TGTGCCAGCAGCCAAAATGGGCTAGATACGCAGTATTTT. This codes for CASSQNGLDTQYF.

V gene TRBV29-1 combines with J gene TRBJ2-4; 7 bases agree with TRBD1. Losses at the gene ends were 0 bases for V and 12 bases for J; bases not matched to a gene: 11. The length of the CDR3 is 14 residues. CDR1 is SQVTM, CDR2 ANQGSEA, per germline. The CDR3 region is CSVEDRNRGADQYF. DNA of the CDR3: TGCAGCGTTGAAGATCGTAACAGGGGAGCCGATCAGTACTTC. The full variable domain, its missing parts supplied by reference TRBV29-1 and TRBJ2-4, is SAVISQKPSRDICQRGTSLTIQCQVDSQVTMMFWYRQQPGQSLTLIATANQGSEATYESGFVIDKFPISRPNLTFSTLTVSNMSPEDSSIYLCSVEDRNRGADQYFGAGTRLSVL.